The subject of this entry is one T cell receptor beta chain. In germline, CDR1 is SGHTA, CDR2 FQGNSA. This CDR3 is 12 amino acids long. Trimming stripped 4 bases from V and 4 bases from J, with 7 bases between. TCRdb keeps only in-frame clones here, not all; method: immunoSEQ multiplex PCR. The sample has more than 70,000 clones; about nine tenths are singletons. The sample belongs to a study of blood T cell repertoires in COVID-19. This TCR came from a woman aged 18-30 years with acute or convalescent COVID-19. The J gene is TRBJ1-1, the V gene TRBV7-2; D is unresolved. The sequencing input was peripheral blood. DNA of the CDR3: TGTGCCAGCAGCTATGTATCCACTGAAGCTTTCTTT. This codes for CASSYVSTEAFF.